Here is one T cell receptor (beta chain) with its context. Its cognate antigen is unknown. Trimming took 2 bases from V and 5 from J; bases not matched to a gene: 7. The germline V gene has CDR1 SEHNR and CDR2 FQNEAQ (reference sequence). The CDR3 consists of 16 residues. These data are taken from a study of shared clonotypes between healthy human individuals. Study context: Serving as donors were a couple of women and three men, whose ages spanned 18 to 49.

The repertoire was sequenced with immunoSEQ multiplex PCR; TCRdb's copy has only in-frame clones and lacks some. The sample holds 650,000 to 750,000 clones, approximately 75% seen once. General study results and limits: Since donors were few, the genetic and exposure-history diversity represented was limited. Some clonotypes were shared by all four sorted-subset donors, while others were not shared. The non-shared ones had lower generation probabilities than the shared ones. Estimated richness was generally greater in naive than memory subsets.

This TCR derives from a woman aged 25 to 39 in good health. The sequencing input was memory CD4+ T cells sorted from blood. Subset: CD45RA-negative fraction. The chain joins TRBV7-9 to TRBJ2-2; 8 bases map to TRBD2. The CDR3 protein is CASSLNSGSFTGELFF. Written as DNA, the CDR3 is TGTGCCAGCAGCTTAAACAGCGGGAGCTTTACCGGGGAGCTGTTTTTT.